Listed here are 29 T cell receptor beta chains from one sample, sequenced in a study of cytomegalovirus exposure and HLA in healthy donors. Primers: 60 Vbeta forward and 13 Jbeta reverse. The repertoire was sequenced with immunoSEQ multiplex PCR; TCRdb's copy has only in-frame clones and lacks some. This table has more than 50,000 clones, 55% to 75% appearing once. Source material: PBMCs. These receptors all come from a man between 35 and 55 years old in good health and CMV-seropositive.

The V call is TRBV7-9, the J call TRBJ2-7, with D possibly being TRBD2 (7 bases). The ends were cut back, 5 bases at V and 0 bases at J, with 17 bases in the middle. Germline CDR1 SEHNR, CDR2 FQNEAQ (reference sequence). This CDR3 comprises 16 residues. In DNA, the CDR3 is TGTGCCAGCAGCGACGGGGGGCTAAGGAGCTCCTACGAGCAGTACTTC. Translation gives CASSDGGLRSSYEQYF.

The chain is built from TRBV30 and TRBJ2-3; D may be TRBD2 (6 bases). The ends were cut back, 2 bases at V and 4 bases at J, with 7 bases in the middle. Germline V gives CDR1 GTSNPN, CDR2 SVGIG (reference sequence). The CDR3 length is 12 residues. The CDR3 coding sequence is TGTGCCTGGAGTCTAGCGTCAGATACGCAGTATTTT. This sequence encodes CAWSLASDTQYF.

In this sample, this clone turned up many times. This chain links TRBV4-3 with TRBJ1-2; tentative D call: TRBD1 (6 bases). The CDR3 loop spans 14 amino acids. Germline values: CDR1 LGHNA, CDR2 YSLEER. V was shortened by 0 bases and J by 6 bases, with 11 bases between the two germline ends. The CDR3 DNA is TGCGCCAGCAGCCAAGAGCACAGGGCACATGGCTACACCTTC. This translates into CASSQEHRAHGYTF.

This clone was observed a handful of times. V is TRBV30 and J is TRBJ1-1; TRBD1 matches at 8 bases. Germline V gives CDR1 GTSNPN, CDR2 SVGIG (reference sequence). The CDR3 spans 12 residues. Germline trimming cut 8 bases from V and 11 bases from J; bases unmatched to any gene: 13. CDR3 protein: CARDRRGGGAFF. Written as DNA, the CDR3 is TGTGCCCGGGACAGGAGGGGTGGTGGGGCTTTCTTT. Full variable domain (outside the CDR3, taken from reference TRBV30 and TRBJ1-1): SQTIHQWPATLVQPVGSPLSLECTVEGTSNPNLYWYRQAAGRGLQLLFYSVGIGQISSEVPQNLSASRPQDRQFILSSKKLLLSDSGFYLCARDRRGGGAFFGQGTRLTVV.

The V call is TRBV27, the J call TRBJ2-4, with 7 positions matching TRBD1. CDR3 size: 13 residues. V was pared by 8 bases and J by 5 bases, with 6 bases of the junction left unmatched. CDR1 and CDR2 from the germline V gene are MNHEY and SMNVEV (reference sequence). The CDR3 loop is CASRPGTENIQYF. Written as DNA, the CDR3 is TGTGCCAGCCGTCCCGGGACAGAAAACATTCAGTACTTC.

The chain is built from TRBV29-1 and TRBJ2-5; 11 positions match TRBD1. This CDR3 contains 14 residues. CDR1 SQVTM and CDR2 ANQGSEA come from the germline V gene. Unmatched junction bases numbered 5, after V lost 3 bases and J lost 5 bases. The CDR3 loop reads CSVDWTGGHETQYF. CDR3 nucleotides: TGCAGCGTTGATTGGACAGGGGGCCACGAGACCCAGTACTTC.

The J gene is TRBJ1-4, the V gene TRBV7-2; a weak D match, TRBD1 (6 bases). The CDR3 totals 16 residues. Germline V lookup: CDR1 SGHTA, CDR2 FQGNSA. V lost 4 bases and J lost 4, with 16 bases in between. For the CDR3, the DNA is TGTGCCAGCAGCTCCAACACCAGGGGAGATAATGAAAAACTGTTTTTT. Translated, it gives CASSSNTRGDNEKLFF.

The rearrangement uses TRBV19 and TRBJ1-2; D is unclear. The CDR3 covers 15 residues. With 0 bases removed from V and 4 bases from J, the gap between germline ends came to 12 bases. Germline V CDR1 and CDR2: LNHDA, SQIVND (reference sequence). The CDR3 here is CASSIDIRRSYGYTF. The CDR3 DNA follows: TGTGCCAGTAGTATAGATATCCGGAGGTCCTATGGCTACACCTTC.

The rearrangement joins TRBV19 to TRBJ1-1; D uncertain. The CDR3 extends over 14 amino acids. Looked up from germline, CDR1 is LNHDA and CDR2 is SQIVND (reference sequence). V was clipped by 0 bases and J by 4 bases, with 9 bases between them. In DNA form, the CDR3 reads TGTGCCAGTAGTATAGAAAGGGAGAGCACTGAAGCTTTCTTT. Translating it yields CASSIERESTEAFF.

This clone has more than one count but fewer than ten. The rearrangement links TRBV4-3 to TRBJ1-6, with TRBD1 identical over 8 bases. The V and J ends lost 4 bases and 7 bases, in that order; junction bases with no gene match: 6. Germline CDR1 is LGHNA and CDR2 is YSLEER. This CDR3 is 15 amino acids long. As DNA, the CDR3 is TGCGCCAGCAGCCTGCAGGGGGCGCAGAATTCACCCCTCCACTTT. Protein: CASSLQGAQNSPLHF.

The rearrangement uses TRBV7-2 and TRBJ1-1; a possible D gene is TRBD1 (5 bases). V shed 1 base and J shed 0 bases, with 15 bases lying between them. The CDR3 runs to 17 residues. Germline values: CDR1 SGHTA, CDR2 FQGNSA. The CDR3 coding sequence is TGTGCCAGCAGCTTAGGCGGCGGGGCACTCTTGAACACTGAAGCTTTCTTT. Protein: CASSLGGGALLNTEAFF.

The chain is built from TRBV27 and TRBJ1-1; the D is unclear. Germline lookup yields CDR1 MNHEY and CDR2 SMNVEV (reference sequence). The CDR3 covers 14 residues. Trimming stripped 5 bases from V and 1 base from J, with 11 bases between. CDR3 DNA sequence: TGTGCCAGCAGTGTTACAAGAAGGAACACTGAAGCTTTCTTT. Its translation: CASSVTRRNTEAFF.

This clone was detected a few times. The rearrangement links TRBV19 to TRBJ1-5, with D perhaps TRBD1 (6 bases). This CDR3 comprises 16 residues. The germline V and J ends were trimmed by 4 bases and 2 bases, with 15 bases remaining between them. The germline gives CDR1 LNHDA, CDR2 SQIVND (reference sequence). The CDR3: CASSNYRDGGNQPQHF. The CDR3 region has the DNA TGTGCCAGTAGTAACTACAGGGATGGGGGCAATCAGCCCCAGCATTTT.

J is TRBJ2-3 and V is TRBV5-1, with TRBD2 matching over 9 bases. The CDR3 is 16 amino acids. V lost 4 bases and J lost 2; bases outside the gene matches: 8. Germline loops: CDR1 SGHRS, CDR2 YFSETQ. The CDR3 bases are TGCGCCAGCAGCCCCGGACTAGCGAGATACACAGATACGCAGTATTTT. Amino acid sequence: CASSPGLARYTDTQYF. The complete variable domain, with remaining parts taken from reference TRBV5-1 and TRBJ2-3, reads KAGVTQTPRYLIKTRGQQVTLSCSPISGHRSVSWYQQTPGQGLQFLFEYFSETQRNKGNFPGRFSGRQFSNSRSEMNVSTLELGDSALYLCASSPGLARYTDTQYFGPGTRLTVL.

This clone has just a few counts. This chain links TRBV4-2 with TRBJ1-4; D is unclear. V was pared by 0 bases and J by 14 bases, with 16 bases between. The CDR3 spans 14 residues. Germline CDR1 is LGHNA and CDR2 is YNFKEQ. CDR3 bases: TGTGCCAGCAGCCAAGACGGGTTTTTTGGGTCTCTGTTTTTT. Translation: CASSQDGFFGSLFF.

Written as DNA, the CDR3 is TGTGCCAGCAGCCAAGATTGGGCGGGGGGTCCCGAGCAGTACTTC. It is translated as CASSQDWAGGPEQYF. V gene TRBV4-2 combines with J gene TRBJ2-7, with TRBD2 matching 8 bases. With V trimmed by 0 bases and J by 6 bases, 7 bases remained unmatched. This CDR3 comprises 15 residues. The V gene's germline CDR1 is LGHNA and CDR2 YNFKEQ.

The chain combines TRBV25-1 with TRBJ2-6; D is undetermined. The germline V gene encodes CDR1 MGHDK and CDR2 SYGVNS. Deletions cut 7 bases from V and 0 bases from J, with 4 bases between. This CDR3 is 13 amino acids long. The CDR3, as DNA: TGTGCCAGCACCATCTCTGGGGCCAACGTCCTGACTTTC. Translated, it gives CASTISGANVLTF.

This clone was detected only once. V and J are TRBV6-5 and TRBJ2-2; no reliable D call. CDR3 length: 13 amino acids. Germline CDR1 and CDR2: MNHEY and SVGAGI. Trimming took off 6 bases at V and 6 bases at J, with 11 bases between the two ends. The CDR3 nucleotides are TGTGCCAGCAGCCTGGCCTTGGCCGGGGAGCTGTTTTTT. Its protein is CASSLALAGELFF.

This rearrangement joins TRBV6-1 to TRBJ2-7; no firm D call. CDR3 size: 11 residues. V dropped 6 bases and J dropped 7 bases, with 10 bases sitting between them. The germline V gene has CDR1 MNHNS and CDR2 SASEGT. CDR3 protein: CASSPLREQYF. The CDR3 bases are TGTGCCAGCAGCCCCTTGAGGGAGCAGTACTTC.

J is TRBJ2-7 and V is TRBV7-2; no clear D. Germline loops: CDR1 SGHTA, CDR2 FQGNSA. There are 13 residues in the CDR3. Trimming shortened V by 3 bases and J by 1 base, and 7 bases separated the two germline ends. CDR3 protein: CASSFGGSYEQYF. In DNA, the CDR3 is TGTGCCAGCAGCTTCGGCGGTTCCTACGAGCAGTACTTC.

The J gene is TRBJ2-7, the V gene TRBV6-5; D ambiguous. The CDR3 runs 13 residues. Germline CDR1 is MNHEY and CDR2 is SVGAGI. V lost 7 bases and J lost 1, with 11 bases in between. CDR3 loop: CASTSDNSYEQYF. CDR3 sequence (DNA): TGTGCCAGCACCTCCGACAATTCCTACGAGCAGTACTTC.

This clone is a singleton in its sample. The chain combines TRBV29-1 with TRBJ2-5, with TRBD1 as a possible D gene (5 bases). This CDR3 comprises 12 residues. Trimming cost V 4 bases and J 2 bases, with 8 bases left between them. Germline V gene sequence: CDR1 SQVTM, CDR2 ANQGSEA. Here the CDR3 DNA reads TGCAGCGTTGTTGGGGCTCAAGAGACCCAGTACTTC. Its protein product is CSVVGAQETQYF. Full variable domain (missing parts from reference TRBV29-1 and TRBJ2-5): SAVISQKPSRDICQRGTSLTIQCQVDSQVTMMFWYRQQPGQSLTLIATANQGSEATYESGFVIDKFPISRPNLTFSTLTVSNMSPEDSSIYLCSVVGAQETQYFGPGTRLLVL.

The chain is built from TRBV7-2 and TRBJ2-2; 8 nucleotides line up with TRBD2. This CDR3 region has 17 residues. The J segment lost 1 base and the V segment lost 4 bases, leaving 8 bases of the junction unmatched. CDR1 SGHTA and CDR2 FQGNSA come from the germline V gene. The CDR3: CASSSRTAGGNTGELFF. The CDR3 region has the DNA TGTGCCAGCAGCTCCCGGACGGCGGGGGGGAACACCGGGGAGCTGTTTTTT.

V gene TRBV2 combines with J gene TRBJ2-2; TRBD1 matches 7 bases. This CDR3 comprises 12 residues. Germline CDR1 SNHLY, CDR2 FYNNEI. V shed 7 bases and J 6 bases; nucleotides not matched to a gene: 2. CDR3 amino acids: CASNTGAGELFF. The DNA of the CDR3 is TGTGCCAGCAACACAGGGGCCGGGGAGCTGTTTTTT.

This chain uses TRBV7-9 with TRBJ2-7; 10 bases match TRBD1. The CDR3 is 15 amino acids. V gave up 5 bases and J gave up 2 bases; unmatched junction bases: 6. Germline CDR1 reads SEHNR; CDR2 reads FQNEAQ (reference sequence). The CDR3 DNA sequence: TGTGCCAGCAGCCGCGCCGGGACAGGGGCCTACGAGCAGTACTTC. It encodes CASSRAGTGAYEQYF.

The chain joins TRBV27 to TRBJ2-7; 7 bases line up with TRBD2. This CDR3 is built from 14 residues. With V trimmed by 3 bases and J by 2 bases, 4 bases remained unmatched. The V gene's germline CDR1 is MNHEY and CDR2 SMNVEV (reference sequence). CDR3 sequence reads: CASSFAGVTYEQYF. CDR3 DNA: TGTGCCAGCAGTTTCGCGGGGGTTACCTACGAGCAGTACTTC.

This chain joins TRBV4-2 and TRBJ1-2; 10 positions agree with TRBD1. V shed 3 bases and J 2 bases; nucleotides not matched to a gene: 9. Germline V CDR1 and CDR2: LGHNA, YNFKEQ. CDR3 size: 17 residues. The CDR3 protein is CASSHGTGAAGNYGYTF. CDR3 nucleotides: TGTGCCAGCAGCCACGGGACAGGGGCCGCCGGAAACTATGGCTACACCTTC.

This rearrangement joins TRBV5-6 to TRBJ1-4; maybe TRBD1 (6 bases). The germline V gene encodes CDR1 SGHDT and CDR2 YYEEEE. The CDR3 has 13 amino acids. Trimming removed 4 bases from V and 7 bases from J, with 11 bases in between. CDR3 region: CASSQRTVEKLFF. CDR3 nucleotides: TGTGCCAGCAGCCAAAGGACAGTTGAAAAACTGTTTTTT.

The genes are TRBV7-2 and TRBJ1-3; D is uncertain. Trimming left V 1 base short and J 3 bases short, with 7 bases between. From germline, CDR1 is SGHTA and CDR2 FQGNSA. There are 14 residues in the CDR3. CDR3 nucleotide sequence: TGTGCCAGCAGCTTAGGCCAGATTGGAAACACCATATATTTT. Translating it yields CASSLGQIGNTIYF.